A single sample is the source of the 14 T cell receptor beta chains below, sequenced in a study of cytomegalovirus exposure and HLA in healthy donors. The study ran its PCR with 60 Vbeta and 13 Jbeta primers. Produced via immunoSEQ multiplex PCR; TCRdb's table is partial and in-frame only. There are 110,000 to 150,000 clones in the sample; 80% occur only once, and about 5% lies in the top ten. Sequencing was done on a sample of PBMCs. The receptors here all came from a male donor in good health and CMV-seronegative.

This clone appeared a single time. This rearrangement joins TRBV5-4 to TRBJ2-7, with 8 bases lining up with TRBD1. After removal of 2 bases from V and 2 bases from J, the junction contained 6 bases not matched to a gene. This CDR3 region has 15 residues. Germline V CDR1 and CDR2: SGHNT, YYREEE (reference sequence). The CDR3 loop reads CASSFRQGRPYEQYF. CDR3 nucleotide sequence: TGTGCCAGCAGCTTCCGACAGGGGAGGCCCTACGAGCAGTACTTC.

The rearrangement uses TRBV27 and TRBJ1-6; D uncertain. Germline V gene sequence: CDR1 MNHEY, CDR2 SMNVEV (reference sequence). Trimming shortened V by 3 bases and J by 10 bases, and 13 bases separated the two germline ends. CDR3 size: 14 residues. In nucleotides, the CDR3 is TGTGCCAGCAGTTTCGGTGGCAGTAGCTCACCCCTCCACTTT. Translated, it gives CASSFGGSSSPLHF.

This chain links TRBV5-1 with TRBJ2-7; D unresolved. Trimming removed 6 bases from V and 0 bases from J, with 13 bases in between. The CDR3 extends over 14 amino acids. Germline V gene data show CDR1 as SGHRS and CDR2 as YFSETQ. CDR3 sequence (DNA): TGCGCCAGCACTTCCGAGCCTCTCTCCTACGAGCAGTACTTC. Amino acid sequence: CASTSEPLSYEQYF.

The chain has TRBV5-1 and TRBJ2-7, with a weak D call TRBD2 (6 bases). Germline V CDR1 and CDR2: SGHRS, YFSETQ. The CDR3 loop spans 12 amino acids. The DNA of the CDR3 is TGCGCTTCGAGGGACTCTGCCTACGAGCAGTACTTC. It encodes CASRDSAYEQYF. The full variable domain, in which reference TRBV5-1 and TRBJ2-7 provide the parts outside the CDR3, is KAGVTQTPRYLIKTRGQQVTLSCSPISGHRSVSWYQQTPGQGLQFLFEYFSETQRNKGNFPGRFSGRQFSNSRSEMNVSTLELGDSALYLCASRDSAYEQYFGPGTRLTVT.

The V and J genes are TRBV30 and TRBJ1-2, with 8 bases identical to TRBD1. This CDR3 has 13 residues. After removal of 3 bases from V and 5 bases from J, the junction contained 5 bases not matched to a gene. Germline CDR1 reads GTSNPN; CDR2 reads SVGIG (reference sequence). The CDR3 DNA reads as TGTGCCTGGAGGGTCAGGGGGCTTTATGGCTACACCTTC. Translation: CAWRVRGLYGYTF.

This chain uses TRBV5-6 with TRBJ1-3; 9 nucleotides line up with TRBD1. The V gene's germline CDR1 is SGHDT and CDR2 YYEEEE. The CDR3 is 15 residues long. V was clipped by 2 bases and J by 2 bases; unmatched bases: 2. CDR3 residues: CASSLGQGTGNTIYF. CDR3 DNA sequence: TGTGCCAGCAGCTTAGGACAGGGGACTGGAAACACCATATATTTT.

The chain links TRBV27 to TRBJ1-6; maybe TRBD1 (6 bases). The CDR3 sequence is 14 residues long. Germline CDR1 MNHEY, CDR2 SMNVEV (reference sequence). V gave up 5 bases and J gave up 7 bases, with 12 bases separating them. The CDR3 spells CASSPGEKNSPLHF. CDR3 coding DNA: TGTGCCAGCAGTCCAGGGGAGAAGAATTCACCCCTCCACTTT.

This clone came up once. CDR3 nucleotide sequence: TGTGCCAGTGGTACTTTAGACAGGGGCGGCTACACCTTC. This translates into CASGTLDRGGYTF. This chain links TRBV19 with TRBJ1-2, with TRBD1 matching over 8 bases. Germline V CDR1 and CDR2: LNHDA, SQIVND (reference sequence). CDR3 length: 13 residues. The ends lost 8 bases at V and 8 bases at J; junction bases unmatched: 10. The entire variable domain, with the rest obtained from reference TRBV19 and TRBJ1-2, is as follows: DGGITQSPKYLFRKEGQNVTLSCEQNLNHDAMYWYRQDPGQGLRLIYYSQIVNDFQKGDIAEGYSVSREKKESFPLTVTSAQKNPTAFYLCASGTLDRGGYTFGSGTRLTVV.

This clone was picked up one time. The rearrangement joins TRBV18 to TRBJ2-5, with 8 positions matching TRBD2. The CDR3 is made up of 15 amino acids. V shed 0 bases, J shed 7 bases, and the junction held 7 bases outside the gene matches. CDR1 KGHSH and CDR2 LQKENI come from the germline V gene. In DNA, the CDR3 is TGTGCCAGCTCACCACCGGAGGGACTAGTAGGGACCCAGTACTTC. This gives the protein CASSPPEGLVGTQYF.

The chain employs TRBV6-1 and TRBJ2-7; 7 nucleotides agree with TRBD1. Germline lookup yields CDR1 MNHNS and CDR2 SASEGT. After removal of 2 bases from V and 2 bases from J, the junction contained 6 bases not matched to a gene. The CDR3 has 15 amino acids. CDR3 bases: TGTGCCAGCAGTGAACGGTGGACAGGCCCCTACGAGCAGTACTTC. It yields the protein CASSERWTGPYEQYF.

DNA of the CDR3: TGTGCCAGTACTAATAACCGGGACAGGGGCCTCTATAGCAATCAGCCCCAGCATTTT. Its protein product is CASTNNRDRGLYSNQPQHF. The V gene is TRBV19, the J gene TRBJ1-5; 10 bases agree with TRBD1. The germline V gene has CDR1 LNHDA and CDR2 SQIVND (reference sequence). Trimming cost V 7 bases and J 0 bases; bases outside gene matches: 15. There are 19 residues in the CDR3. The whole variable domain, remainder taken from reference TRBV19 and TRBJ1-5, is DGGITQSPKYLFRKEGQNVTLSCEQNLNHDAMYWYRQDPGQGLRLIYYSQIVNDFQKGDIAEGYSVSREKKESFPLTVTSAQKNPTAFYLCASTNNRDRGLYSNQPQHFGDGTRLSIL.

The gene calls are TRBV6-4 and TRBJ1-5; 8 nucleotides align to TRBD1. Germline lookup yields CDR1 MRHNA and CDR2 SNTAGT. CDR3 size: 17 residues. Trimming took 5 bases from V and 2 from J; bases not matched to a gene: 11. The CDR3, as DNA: TGTGCCAGCAGTACAAAAGGACAGGGTCTCGGCAATCAGCCCCAGCATTTT. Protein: CASSTKGQGLGNQPQHF.

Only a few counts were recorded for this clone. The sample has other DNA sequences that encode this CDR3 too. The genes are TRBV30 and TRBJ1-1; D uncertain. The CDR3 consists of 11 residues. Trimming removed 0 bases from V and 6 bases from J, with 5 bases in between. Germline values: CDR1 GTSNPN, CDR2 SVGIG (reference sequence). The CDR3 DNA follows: TGTGCCTGGAGTGTACTTGCTGAAGCTTTCTTT. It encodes CAWSVLAEAFF.

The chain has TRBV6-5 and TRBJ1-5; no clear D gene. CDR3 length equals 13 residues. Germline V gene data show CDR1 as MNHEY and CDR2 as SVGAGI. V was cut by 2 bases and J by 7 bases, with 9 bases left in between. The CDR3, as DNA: TGTGCCAGCAGTTACCTCCTCGGGCAGCCCCAGCATTTT. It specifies CASSYLLGQPQHF.